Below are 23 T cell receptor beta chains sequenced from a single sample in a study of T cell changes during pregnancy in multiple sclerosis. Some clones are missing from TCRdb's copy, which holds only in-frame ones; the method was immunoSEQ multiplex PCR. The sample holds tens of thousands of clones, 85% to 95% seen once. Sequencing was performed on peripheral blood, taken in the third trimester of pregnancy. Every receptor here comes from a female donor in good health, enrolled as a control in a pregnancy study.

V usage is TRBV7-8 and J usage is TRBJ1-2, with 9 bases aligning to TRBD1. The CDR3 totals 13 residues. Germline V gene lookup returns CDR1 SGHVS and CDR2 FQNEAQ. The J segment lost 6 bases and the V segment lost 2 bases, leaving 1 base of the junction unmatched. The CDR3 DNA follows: TGTGCCAGCAGCTTAACAGGGGGCAATGGCTACACCTTC. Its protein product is CASSLTGGNGYTF.

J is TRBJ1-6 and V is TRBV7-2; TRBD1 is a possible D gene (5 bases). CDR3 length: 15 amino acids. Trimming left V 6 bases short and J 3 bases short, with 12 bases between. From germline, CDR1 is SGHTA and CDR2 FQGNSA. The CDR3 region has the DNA TGTGCCAGCAGGTCCCAGGGATTCTATAATTCACCCCTCCACTTT. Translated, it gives CASRSQGFYNSPLHF. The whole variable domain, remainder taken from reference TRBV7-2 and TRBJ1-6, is GAGVSQSPSNKVTEKGKDVELRCDPISGHTALYWYRQSLGQGLEFLIYFQGNSAPDKSGLPSDRFSAERTGGSVSTLTIQRTQQEDSAVYLCASRSQGFYNSPLHFGNGTRLTVT.

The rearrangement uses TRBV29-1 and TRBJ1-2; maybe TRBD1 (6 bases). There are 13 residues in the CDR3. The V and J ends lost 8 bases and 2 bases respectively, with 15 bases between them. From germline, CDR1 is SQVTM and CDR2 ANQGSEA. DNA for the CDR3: TGCAGCAGTAGGACAGCACTAAACTATGGCTACACCTTC. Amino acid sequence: CSSRTALNYGYTF.

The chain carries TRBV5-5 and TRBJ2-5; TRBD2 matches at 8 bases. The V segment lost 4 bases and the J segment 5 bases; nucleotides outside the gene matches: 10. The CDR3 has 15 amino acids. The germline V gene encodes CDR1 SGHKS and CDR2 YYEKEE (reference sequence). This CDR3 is CASSREGNMGETQYF. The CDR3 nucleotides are TGTGCCAGCAGCCGGGAGGGAAATATGGGGGAGACCCAGTACTTC.

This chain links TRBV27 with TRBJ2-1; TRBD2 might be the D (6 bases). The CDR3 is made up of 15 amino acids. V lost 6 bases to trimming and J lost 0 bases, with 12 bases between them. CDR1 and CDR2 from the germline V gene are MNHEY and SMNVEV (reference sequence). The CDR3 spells CASSRDGSSYNEQFF. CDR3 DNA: TGTGCCAGCAGCCGGGACGGGAGCTCCTACAATGAGCAGTTCTTC.

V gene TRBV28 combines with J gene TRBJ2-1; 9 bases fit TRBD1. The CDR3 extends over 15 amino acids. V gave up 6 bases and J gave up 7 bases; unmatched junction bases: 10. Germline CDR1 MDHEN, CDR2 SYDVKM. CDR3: CASRSTGGVGNEQFF. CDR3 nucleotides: TGTGCCAGCAGGTCCACAGGGGGCGTAGGAAATGAGCAGTTCTTC.

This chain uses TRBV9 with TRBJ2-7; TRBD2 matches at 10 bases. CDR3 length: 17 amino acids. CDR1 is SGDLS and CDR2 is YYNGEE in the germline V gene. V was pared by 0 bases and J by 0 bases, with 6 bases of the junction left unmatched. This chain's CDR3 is CASSVDPGLANSYEQYF. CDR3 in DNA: TGTGCCAGCAGCGTAGACCCGGGACTAGCGAACTCCTACGAGCAGTACTTC.

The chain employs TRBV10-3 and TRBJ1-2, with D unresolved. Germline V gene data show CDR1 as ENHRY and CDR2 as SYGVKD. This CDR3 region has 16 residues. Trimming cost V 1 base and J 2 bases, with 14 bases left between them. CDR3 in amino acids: CAISEFLLSENYGYTF. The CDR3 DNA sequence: TGTGCCATCAGTGAGTTTCTATTATCCGAAAACTATGGCTACACCTTC.

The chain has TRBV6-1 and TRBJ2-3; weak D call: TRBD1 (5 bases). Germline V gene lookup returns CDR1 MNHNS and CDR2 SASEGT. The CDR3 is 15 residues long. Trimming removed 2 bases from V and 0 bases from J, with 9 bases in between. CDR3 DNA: TGTGCCAGCAGTGAATTTCGGACAAGCACAGATACGCAGTATTTT. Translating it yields CASSEFRTSTDTQYF.

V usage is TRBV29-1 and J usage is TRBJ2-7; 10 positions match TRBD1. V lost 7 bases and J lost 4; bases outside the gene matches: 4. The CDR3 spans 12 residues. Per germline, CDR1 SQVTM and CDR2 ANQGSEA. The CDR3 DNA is TGCAGCGCTGGGACAGGGGTGTACGAGCAGTACTTC. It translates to CSAGTGVYEQYF.

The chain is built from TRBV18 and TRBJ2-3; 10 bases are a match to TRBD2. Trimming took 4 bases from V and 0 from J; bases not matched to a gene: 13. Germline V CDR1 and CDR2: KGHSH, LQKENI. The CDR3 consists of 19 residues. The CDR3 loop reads CASSLRTSSGGPSTDTQYF. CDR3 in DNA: TGTGCCAGCTCACTCCGAACGTCTAGCGGGGGACCTAGCACAGATACGCAGTATTTT.

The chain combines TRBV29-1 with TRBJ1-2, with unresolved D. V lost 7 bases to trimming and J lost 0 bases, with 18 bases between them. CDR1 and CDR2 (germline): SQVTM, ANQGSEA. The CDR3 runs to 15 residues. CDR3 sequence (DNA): TGCAGCGCCGAGGTACCCCGCTTTCCTAACTATGGCTACACCTTC. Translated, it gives CSAEVPRFPNYGYTF. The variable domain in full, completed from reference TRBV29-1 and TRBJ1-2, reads SAVISQKPSRDICQRGTSLTIQCQVDSQVTMMFWYRQQPGQSLTLIATANQGSEATYESGFVIDKFPISRPNLTFSTLTVSNMSPEDSSIYLCSAEVPRFPNYGYTFGSGTRLTVV.

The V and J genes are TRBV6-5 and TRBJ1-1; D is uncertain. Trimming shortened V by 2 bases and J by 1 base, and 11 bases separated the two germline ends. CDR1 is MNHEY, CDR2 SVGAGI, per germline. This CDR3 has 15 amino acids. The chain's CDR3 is CASSYGPYRNTEAFF. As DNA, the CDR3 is TGTGCCAGCAGTTACGGGCCCTACAGGAACACTGAAGCTTTCTTT.

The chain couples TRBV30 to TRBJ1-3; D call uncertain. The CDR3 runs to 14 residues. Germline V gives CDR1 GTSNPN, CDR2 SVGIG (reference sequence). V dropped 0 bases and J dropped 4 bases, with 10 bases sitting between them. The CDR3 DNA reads TGTGCCTGGAGTGTGTCCCTCCCCGGAAACACCATATATTTT. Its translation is CAWSVSLPGNTIYF.

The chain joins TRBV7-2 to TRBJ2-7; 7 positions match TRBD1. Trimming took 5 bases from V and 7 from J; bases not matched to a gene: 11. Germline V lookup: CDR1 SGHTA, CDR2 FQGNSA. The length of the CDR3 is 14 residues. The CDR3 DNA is TGTGCCAGCAGCCCTAAGGGACAGTCTTTAGAGCAGTACTTC. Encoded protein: CASSPKGQSLEQYF.

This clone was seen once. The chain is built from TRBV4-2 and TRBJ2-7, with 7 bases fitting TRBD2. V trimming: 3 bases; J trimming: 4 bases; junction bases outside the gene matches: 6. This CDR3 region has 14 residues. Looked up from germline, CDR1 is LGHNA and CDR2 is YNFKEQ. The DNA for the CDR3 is TGTGCCAGCAGCCAGACTAGCTTTCGATACGAGCAGTACTTC. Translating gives CASSQTSFRYEQYF.

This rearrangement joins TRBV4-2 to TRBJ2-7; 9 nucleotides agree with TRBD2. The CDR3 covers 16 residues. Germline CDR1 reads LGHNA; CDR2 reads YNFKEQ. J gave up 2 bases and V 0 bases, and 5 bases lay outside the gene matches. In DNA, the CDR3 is TGTGCCAGCAGCCAAGATGGCGGGAGGGTCCCCTACGAGCAGTACTTC. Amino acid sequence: CASSQDGGRVPYEQYF.

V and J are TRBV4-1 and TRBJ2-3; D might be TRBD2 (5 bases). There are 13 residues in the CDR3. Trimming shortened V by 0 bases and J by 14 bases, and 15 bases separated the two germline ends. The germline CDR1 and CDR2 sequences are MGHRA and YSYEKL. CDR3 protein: CASSQDTGTSWYF. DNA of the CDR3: TGCGCCAGCAGCCAAGATACGGGAACCTCCTGGTATTTT.

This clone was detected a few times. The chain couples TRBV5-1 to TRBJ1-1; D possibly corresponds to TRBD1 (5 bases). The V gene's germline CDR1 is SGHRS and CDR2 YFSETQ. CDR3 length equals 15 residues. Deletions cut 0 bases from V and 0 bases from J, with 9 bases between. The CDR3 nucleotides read TGCGCCAGCAGCTTGGTGCAGGGTCTGAACACTGAAGCTTTCTTT. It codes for CASSLVQGLNTEAFF.

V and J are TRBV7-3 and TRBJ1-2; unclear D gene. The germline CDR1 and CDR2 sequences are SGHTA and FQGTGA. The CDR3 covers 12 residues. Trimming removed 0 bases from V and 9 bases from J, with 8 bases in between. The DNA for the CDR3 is TGTGCCAGCAGCTTAACAGGGAGACGCTACACCTTC. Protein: CASSLTGRRYTF.

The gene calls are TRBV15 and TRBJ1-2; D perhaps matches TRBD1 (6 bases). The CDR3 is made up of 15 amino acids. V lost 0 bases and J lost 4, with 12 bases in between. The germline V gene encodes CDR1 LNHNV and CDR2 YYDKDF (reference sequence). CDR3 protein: CATSRDQAGAYGYTF. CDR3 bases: TGTGCCACCAGCAGAGATCAAGCAGGGGCCTATGGCTACACCTTC.

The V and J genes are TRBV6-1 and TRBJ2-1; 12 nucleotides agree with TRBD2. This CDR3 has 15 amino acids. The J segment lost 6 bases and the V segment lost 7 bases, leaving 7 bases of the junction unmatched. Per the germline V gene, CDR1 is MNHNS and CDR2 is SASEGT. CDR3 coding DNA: TGTGCCAGCACCCATCTAGCGGGAGGGTCCAATGAGCAGTTCTTC. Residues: CASTHLAGGSNEQFF.

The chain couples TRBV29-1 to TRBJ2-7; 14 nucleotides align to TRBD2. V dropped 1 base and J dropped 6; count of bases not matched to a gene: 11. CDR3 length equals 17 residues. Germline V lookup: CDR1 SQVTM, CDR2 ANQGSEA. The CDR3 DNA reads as TGCAGCGTTGAAGGTGGGACTAGCGGGAGTTCTGGGGTCGAGCAGTACTTC. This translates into CSVEGGTSGSSGVEQYF.